This T cell receptor (beta chain) was sequenced during a study of CD8 T cells in ankylosing spondylitis. Study-wide results and limits: A TCR beta motif made of fewer than ten highly homologous variants seemed typical of ankylosing spondylitis blood.

This clonotype was seen ten or more times. Antigen unknown. The CDR3 loop spans 14 amino acids. CDR1 is SGHRS, CDR2 YFSETQ, per germline. V shed 5 bases and J 8 bases; nucleotides not matched to a gene: 8. TCRdb ran MiXCR on the 5' RACE reads and lists one entry per CDR3 protein. In the table there are more than 100,000 distinct CDR3 sequences, more than 15% of which are singletons. This TCR was sampled from a male donor with ankylosing spondylitis. Sequences were obtained from blood, either unsorted or a sorted T cell fraction (not recorded which). The gene calls are TRBV5-1 and TRBJ2-1; 9 positions match TRBD2. The CDR3 loop is CASSLAGVRDEQFF. The CDR3 DNA sequence: TGCGCCAGCAGTTTAGCGGGAGTAAGGGATGAGCAGTTCTTC.